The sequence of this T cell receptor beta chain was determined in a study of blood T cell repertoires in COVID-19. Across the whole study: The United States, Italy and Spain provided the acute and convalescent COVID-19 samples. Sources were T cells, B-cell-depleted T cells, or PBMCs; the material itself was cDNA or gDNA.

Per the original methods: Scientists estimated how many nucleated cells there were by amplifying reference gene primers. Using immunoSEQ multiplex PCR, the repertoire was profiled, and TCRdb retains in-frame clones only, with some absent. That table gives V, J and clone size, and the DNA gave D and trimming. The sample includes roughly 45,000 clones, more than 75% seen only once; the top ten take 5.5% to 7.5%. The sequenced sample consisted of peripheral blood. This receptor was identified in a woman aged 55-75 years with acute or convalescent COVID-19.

CDR3 protein: CASKLAGGHEQFF. As DNA, the CDR3 is TGTGCCAGCAAGCTAGCGGGAGGTCATGAGCAGTTCTTC. The chain has TRBV6-5 and TRBJ2-1; 11 positions match TRBD2. V gave up 7 bases and J gave up 8 bases; unmatched junction bases: 4. Germline CDR1 reads MNHEY; CDR2 reads SVGAGI. CDR3 length: 13 amino acids.